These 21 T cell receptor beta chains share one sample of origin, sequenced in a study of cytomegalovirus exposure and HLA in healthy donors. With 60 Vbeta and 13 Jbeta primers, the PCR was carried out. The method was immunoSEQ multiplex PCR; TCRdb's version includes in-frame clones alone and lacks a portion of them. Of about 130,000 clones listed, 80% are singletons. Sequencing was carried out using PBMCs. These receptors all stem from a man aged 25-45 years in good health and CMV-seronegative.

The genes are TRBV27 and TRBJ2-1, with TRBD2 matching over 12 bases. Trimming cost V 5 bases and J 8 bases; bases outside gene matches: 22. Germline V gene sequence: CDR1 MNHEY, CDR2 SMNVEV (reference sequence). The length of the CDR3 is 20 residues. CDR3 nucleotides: TGTGCCAGCAGTCCTTTTCCCGGGACCGAGCTACTAGCGGGAGGTGATGAGCAGTTCTTC. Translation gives CASSPFPGTELLAGGDEQFF.

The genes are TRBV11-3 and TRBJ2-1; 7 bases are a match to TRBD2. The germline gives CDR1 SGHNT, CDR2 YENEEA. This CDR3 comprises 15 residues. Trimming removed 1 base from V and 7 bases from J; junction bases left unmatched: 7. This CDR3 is CASSLGLAYLNEQFF. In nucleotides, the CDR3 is TGTGCCAGCAGCTTAGGACTAGCCTACTTAAATGAGCAGTTCTTC.

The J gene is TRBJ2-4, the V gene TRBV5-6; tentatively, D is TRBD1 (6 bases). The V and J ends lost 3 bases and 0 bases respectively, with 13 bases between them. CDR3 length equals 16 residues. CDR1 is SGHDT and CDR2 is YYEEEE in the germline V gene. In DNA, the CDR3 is TGTGCCAGCAGCTCCGACAGGAAACTAGCCAAAAACATTCAGTACTTC. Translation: CASSSDRKLAKNIQYF.

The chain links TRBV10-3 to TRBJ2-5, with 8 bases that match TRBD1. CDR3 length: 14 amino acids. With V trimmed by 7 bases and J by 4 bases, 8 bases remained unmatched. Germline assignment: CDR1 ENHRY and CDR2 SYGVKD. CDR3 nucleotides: TGTGCCATCATCAGACAGGGGCCCCGAGAGACCCAGTACTTC. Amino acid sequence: CAIIRQGPRETQYF.

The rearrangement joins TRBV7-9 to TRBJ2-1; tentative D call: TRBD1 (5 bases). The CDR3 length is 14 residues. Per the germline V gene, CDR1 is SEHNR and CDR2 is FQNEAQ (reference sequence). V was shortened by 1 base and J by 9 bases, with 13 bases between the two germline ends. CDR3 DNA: TGTGCCAGCAGCTTAGTGGGGCTAGAGGCTGAGCAGTTCTTC. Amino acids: CASSLVGLEAEQFF.

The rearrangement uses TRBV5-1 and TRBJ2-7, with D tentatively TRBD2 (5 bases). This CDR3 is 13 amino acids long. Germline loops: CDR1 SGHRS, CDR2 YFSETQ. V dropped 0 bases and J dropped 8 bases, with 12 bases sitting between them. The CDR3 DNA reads TGCGCCAGCAGCTTGGGCGGGTTACGACAGCAGTACTTC. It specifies CASSLGGLRQQYF.

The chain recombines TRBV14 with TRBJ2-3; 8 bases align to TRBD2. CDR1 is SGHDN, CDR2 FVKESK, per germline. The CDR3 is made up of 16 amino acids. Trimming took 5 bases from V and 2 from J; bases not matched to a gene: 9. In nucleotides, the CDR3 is TGTGCCAGCAGCAGGAATAGCGGGACTGCCACAGATACGCAGTATTTT. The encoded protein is CASSRNSGTATDTQYF. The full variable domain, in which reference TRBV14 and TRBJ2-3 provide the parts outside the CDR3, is EAGVTQFPSHSVIEKGQTVTLRCDPISGHDNLYWYRRVMGKEIKFLLHFVKESKQDESGMPNNRFLAERTGGTYSTLKVQPAELEDSGVYFCASSRNSGTATDTQYFGPGTRLTVL.

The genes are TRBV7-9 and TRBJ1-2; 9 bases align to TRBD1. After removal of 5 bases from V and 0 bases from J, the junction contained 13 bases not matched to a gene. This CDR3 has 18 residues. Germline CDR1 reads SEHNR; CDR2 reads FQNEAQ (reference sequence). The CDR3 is CASSPAGTGFWTNYGYTF. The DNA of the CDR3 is TGTGCCAGCAGCCCAGCCGGGACAGGGTTTTGGACTAACTATGGCTACACCTTC.

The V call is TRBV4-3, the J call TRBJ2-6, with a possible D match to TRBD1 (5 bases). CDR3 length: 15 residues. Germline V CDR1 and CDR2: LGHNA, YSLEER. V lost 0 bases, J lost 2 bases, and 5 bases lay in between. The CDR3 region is CASSQEGAGANVLTF. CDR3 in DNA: TGCGCCAGCAGCCAAGAAGGGGCTGGGGCCAACGTCCTGACTTTC.

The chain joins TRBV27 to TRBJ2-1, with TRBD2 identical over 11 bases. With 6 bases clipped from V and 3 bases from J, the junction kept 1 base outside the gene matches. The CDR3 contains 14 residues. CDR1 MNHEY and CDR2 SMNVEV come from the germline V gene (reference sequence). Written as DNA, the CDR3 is TGTGCCAGCAGCCTAGCGGGAGGCTACAATGAGCAGTTCTTC. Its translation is CASSLAGGYNEQFF.

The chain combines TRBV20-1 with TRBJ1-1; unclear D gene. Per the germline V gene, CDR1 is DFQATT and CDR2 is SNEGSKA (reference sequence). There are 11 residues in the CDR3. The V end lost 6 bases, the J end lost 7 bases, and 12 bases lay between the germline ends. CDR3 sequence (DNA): TGCAGTGCAGCCCGTCCGGGTGAAGCTTTCTTT. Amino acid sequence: CSAARPGEAFF.

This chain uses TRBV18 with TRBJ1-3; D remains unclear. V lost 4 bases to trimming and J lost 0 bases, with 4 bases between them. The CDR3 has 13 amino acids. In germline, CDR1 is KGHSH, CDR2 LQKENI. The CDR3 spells CASSRDSGNTIYF. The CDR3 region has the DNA TGTGCCAGCTCACGAGACTCTGGAAACACCATATATTTT.

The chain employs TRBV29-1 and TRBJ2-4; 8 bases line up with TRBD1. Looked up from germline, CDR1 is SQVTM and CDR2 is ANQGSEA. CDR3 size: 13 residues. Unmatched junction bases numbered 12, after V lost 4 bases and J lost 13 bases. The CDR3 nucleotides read TGCAGCGTTGGGGCTGGGCAGGGACAGGTCCAGTACTTC. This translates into CSVGAGQGQVQYF.

CDR3 in amino acids: CASSLAPSGADTQYF. The CDR3 DNA sequence: TGTGCCAGCAGCTTAGCGCCAAGCGGGGCAGATACGCAGTATTTT. This rearrangement joins TRBV7-6 to TRBJ2-3, with TRBD2 matching over 7 bases. J was trimmed by 4 bases and V by 0 bases; bases with no gene match: 4. The length of the CDR3 is 15 residues. The germline V gene has CDR1 SGHVS and CDR2 FNYEAQ.

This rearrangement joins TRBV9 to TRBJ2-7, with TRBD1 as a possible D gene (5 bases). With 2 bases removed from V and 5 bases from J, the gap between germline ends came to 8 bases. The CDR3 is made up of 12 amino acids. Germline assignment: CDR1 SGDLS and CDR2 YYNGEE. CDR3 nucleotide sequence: TGTGCCAGCAGCGTGACAGAGAACGAGCAGTACTTC. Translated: CASSVTENEQYF.

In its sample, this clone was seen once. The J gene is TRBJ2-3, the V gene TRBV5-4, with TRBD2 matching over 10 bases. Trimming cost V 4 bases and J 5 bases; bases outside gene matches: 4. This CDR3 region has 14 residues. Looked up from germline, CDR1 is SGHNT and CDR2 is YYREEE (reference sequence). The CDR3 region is CASSGTSEKDTQYF. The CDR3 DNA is TGTGCCAGCAGCGGGACTAGCGAAAAAGATACGCAGTATTTT.

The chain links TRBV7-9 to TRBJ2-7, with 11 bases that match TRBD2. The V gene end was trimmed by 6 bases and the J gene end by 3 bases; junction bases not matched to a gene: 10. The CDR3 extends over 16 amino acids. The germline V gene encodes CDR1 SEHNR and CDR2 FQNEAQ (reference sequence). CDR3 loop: CASSTSGGLAVYEQYF. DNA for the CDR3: TGTGCCAGCAGTACCAGTGGGGGACTAGCGGTCTACGAGCAGTACTTC.

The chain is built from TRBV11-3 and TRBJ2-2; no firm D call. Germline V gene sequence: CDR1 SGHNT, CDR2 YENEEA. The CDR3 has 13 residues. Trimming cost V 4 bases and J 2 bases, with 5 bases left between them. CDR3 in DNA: TGTGCCAGCAGCTCAACAAACACCGGGGAGCTGTTTTTT. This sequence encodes CASSSTNTGELFF.

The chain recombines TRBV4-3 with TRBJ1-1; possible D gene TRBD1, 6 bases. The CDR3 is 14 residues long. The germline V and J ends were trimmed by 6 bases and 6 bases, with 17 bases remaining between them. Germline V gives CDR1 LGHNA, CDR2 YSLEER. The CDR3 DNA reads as TGCGCCAGCAGGCCAACAGGGATGGGATCTGAAGCTTTCTTT. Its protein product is CASRPTGMGSEAFF.

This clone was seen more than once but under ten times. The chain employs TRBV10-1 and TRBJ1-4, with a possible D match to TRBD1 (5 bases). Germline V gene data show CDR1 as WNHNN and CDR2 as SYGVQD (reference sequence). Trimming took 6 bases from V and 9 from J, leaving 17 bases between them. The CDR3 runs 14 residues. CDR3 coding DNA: TGCGCCAGCAGCTCCTCAGGGTGGGGTAAAAAACTGTTTTTT. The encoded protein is CASSSSGWGKKLFF.

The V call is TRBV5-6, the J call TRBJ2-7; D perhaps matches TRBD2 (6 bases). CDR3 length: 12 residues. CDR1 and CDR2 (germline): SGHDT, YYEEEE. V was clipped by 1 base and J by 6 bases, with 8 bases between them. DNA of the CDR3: TGTGCCAGCAGCTTGATTAGCGGCGAGCAGTACTTC. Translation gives CASSLISGEQYF.